The 26 T cell receptor beta chains given below trace back to one sample, sequenced in a study of blood T cell repertoires in COVID-19. The method was immunoSEQ multiplex PCR; TCRdb's version includes in-frame clones alone and lacks a portion of them. The sample carries 190,000 or so clones, 75% to 90% recorded once. The specimen sequenced was PBMCs or T cells enriched from blood (not recorded which). These receptors were obtained from a man aged 25-45 years who had recovered from COVID-19.

The chain carries TRBV13 and TRBJ1-2; 7 nucleotides agree with TRBD1. V was pared by 5 bases and J by 7 bases, with 7 bases of the junction left unmatched. This CDR3 region has 13 residues. Per germline, CDR1 PRHDT and CDR2 FYEKMQ (reference sequence). CDR3 protein: CASSAQGMGGYTF. CDR3 coding DNA: TGTGCCAGCAGCGCACAGGGGATGGGTGGCTACACCTTC.

The rearrangement links TRBV6-2 or TRBV6-3 to TRBJ2-2, with 7 bases identical to TRBD1. Germline V lookup: CDR1 MNHEY, CDR2 SVGEGT. The CDR3 contains 17 residues. V shed 0 bases, J shed 8 bases, and the junction held 12 bases outside the gene matches. The CDR3 loop is CASSYSALTTGLGELFF. In DNA, the CDR3 is TGTGCCAGCAGTTACTCGGCCCTAACGACAGGGCTGGGGGAGCTGTTTTTT.

The V gene is TRBV7-2, the J gene TRBJ2-7, with D possibly TRBD2 on 7 matching bases. Germline V gene sequence: CDR1 SGHTA, CDR2 FQGNSA. CDR3 length equals 14 residues. The ends were cut back, 2 bases at V and 3 bases at J, with 11 bases in the middle. Written as DNA, the CDR3 is TGTGCCAGCAGCTTACGGGGGGCGAGCTACGAGCAGTACTTC. This encodes CASSLRGASYEQYF.

This clone has just a few counts. The chain has TRBV4-1 and TRBJ1-2, with TRBD1 matching over 8 bases. Germline V gene data show CDR1 as MGHRA and CDR2 as YSYEKL. The CDR3 covers 14 residues. Germline trimming cut 1 base from V and 8 bases from J; bases unmatched to any gene: 6. The CDR3 DNA reads TGCGCCAGCAGCCAAGGGACAGGGAGTGACGGCTACACCTTC. Its translation is CASSQGTGSDGYTF.

The V and J genes are TRBV5-1 and TRBJ2-2, with 10 bases identical to TRBD1. V shed 4 bases, J shed 2 bases, and the junction held 5 bases outside the gene matches. This CDR3 spans 16 amino acids. In germline, CDR1 is SGHRS, CDR2 YFSETQ. The CDR3 nucleotides read TGCGCCAGCAGCACGACAGGGGGCCCCAACACCGGGGAGCTGTTTTTT. Amino acids: CASSTTGGPNTGELFF.

The CDR3 region is CASNLQGDYEQYF. The DNA of the CDR3 is TGTGCCAGCAACTTACAGGGGGATTACGAGCAGTACTTC. This chain links TRBV25-1 with TRBJ2-7, with 8 bases identical to TRBD1. The V segment lost 7 bases and the J segment 4 bases; nucleotides outside the gene matches: 6. The V gene's germline CDR1 is MGHDK and CDR2 SYGVNS. This CDR3 comprises 13 residues.

The rearrangement links TRBV13 to TRBJ1-6; D might be TRBD1 (5 bases). Trimming took off 5 bases at V and 3 bases at J, with 11 bases between the two ends. The CDR3 is made up of 15 amino acids. In germline, CDR1 is PRHDT, CDR2 FYEKMQ (reference sequence). Written as DNA, the CDR3 is TGTGCCAGCAGCCAGGGTGCTTACTATAATTCACCCCTCCACTTT. This codes for CASSQGAYYNSPLHF.

The chain uses TRBV6-2 or TRBV6-3 and TRBJ2-7, with 12 bases fitting TRBD1. Germline V gene data show CDR1 as MNHEY and CDR2 as SVGEGT. With 2 bases clipped from V and 3 bases from J, the junction kept 2 bases outside the gene matches. The CDR3 is made up of 15 amino acids. The CDR3: CASSYGTGGVYEQYF. CDR3 DNA: TGTGCCAGCAGTTACGGGACAGGGGGCGTCTACGAGCAGTACTTC.

The CDR3 DNA reads TGTGCCAGCAGCCATGTTAGCGGGGCGACCACAGATACGCAGTATTTT. It encodes CASSHVSGATTDTQYF. The J gene is TRBJ2-3, the V gene TRBV4-2; 8 bases are shared with TRBD2. Per germline, CDR1 LGHNA and CDR2 YNFKEQ. The V gene end was trimmed by 3 bases and the J gene end by 2 bases; junction bases not matched to a gene: 7. The CDR3 consists of 16 residues.

The count of this clone is one. The rearrangement joins TRBV3-1 (or the pseudogene TRBV3-2) to TRBJ1-2, with 7 bases fitting TRBD1. V trimming: 8 bases; J trimming: 0 bases; junction bases outside the gene matches: 3. The germline gives CDR1 LGHDT, CDR2 YNNKEL (reference sequence). The CDR3 covers 13 residues. DNA of the CDR3: TGTGCCAGCGGACAGGAAGCTAACTATGGCTACACCTTC. Translation gives CASGQEANYGYTF.

The V call is TRBV12-5, the J call TRBJ2-1; tentative D call: TRBD2 (5 bases). With 6 bases removed from V and 4 bases from J, the gap between germline ends came to 10 bases. Germline V CDR1 and CDR2: LGHNT, FRNRAP. This CDR3 is 13 amino acids long. CDR3 protein: CASGFEGYNEQFF. The CDR3 bases are TGTGCTAGTGGGTTTGAGGGATACAATGAGCAGTTCTTC. Full variable domain (missing parts from reference TRBV12-5 and TRBJ2-1): DARVTQTPRHKVTEMGQEVTMRCQPILGHNTVFWYRQTMMQGLELLAYFRNRAPLDDSGMPKDRFSAEMPDATLATLKIQPSEPRDSAVYFCASGFEGYNEQFFGPGTRLTVL.

The CDR3 coding sequence is TGCGCCAGCAGCTTGGTCGGGGGGCCAGTCGACGAGCAGTACTTC. It specifies CASSLVGGPVDEQYF. The V and J genes are TRBV5-1 and TRBJ2-7; D possibly corresponds to TRBD2 (7 bases). The CDR3 loop spans 15 amino acids. Trimming took 0 bases from V and 5 from J, leaving 15 bases between them. The germline V gene has CDR1 SGHRS and CDR2 YFSETQ.

The chain has TRBV6-5 and TRBJ2-2; D not certain. The V end was cut by 6 bases, the J end by 6 bases, with 17 bases between. CDR1 MNHEY and CDR2 SVGAGI come from the germline V gene. The CDR3 totals 15 residues. CDR3 amino acids: CASRPTVPQAGELFF. The CDR3 DNA reads TGTGCCAGCAGACCCACCGTACCGCAGGCCGGGGAGCTGTTTTTT.

The genes are TRBV30 and TRBJ2-3; 8 bases are a match to TRBD2. V lost 2 bases to trimming and J lost 3 bases; unmatched junction nucleotides: 4. The germline V gene encodes CDR1 GTSNPN and CDR2 SVGIG (reference sequence). The CDR3 is made up of 14 amino acids. Here the CDR3 DNA reads TGTGCCTGGAGTAGGACTAGCATAACAGATACGCAGTATTTT. It translates to CAWSRTSITDTQYF. Variable domain in full (rest from reference TRBV30 and TRBJ2-3): SQTIHQWPATLVQPVGSPLSLECTVEGTSNPNLYWYRQAAGRGLQLLFYSVGIGQISSEVPQNLSASRPQDRQFILSSKKLLLSDSGFYLCAWSRTSITDTQYFGPGTRLTVL.

The chain recombines TRBV18 with TRBJ2-2, with D maybe TRBD2 (5 bases). Germline CDR1 is KGHSH and CDR2 is LQKENI. V gave up 5 bases and J gave up 7 bases, with 8 bases separating them. This CDR3 comprises 12 residues. The CDR3 DNA reads TGTGCCAGCTCAACCGGGATCGGGGAGCTGTTTTTT. As protein: CASSTGIGELFF. Filled out from reference TRBV18 and TRBJ2-2, the complete variable domain reads NAGVMQNPRHLVRRRGQEARLRCSPMKGHSHVYWYRQLPEEGLKFMVYLQKENIIDESGMPKERFSAEFPKEGPSILRIQQVVRGDSAAYFCASSTGIGELFFGEGSRLTVL.

This chain connects TRBV11-2 to TRBJ2-5, with 11 bases fitting TRBD1. The CDR3 is made up of 15 amino acids. Losses at the gene ends were 5 bases for V and 4 bases for J; bases not matched to a gene: 6. The germline CDR1 and CDR2 sequences are SGHAT and FQNNGV. The CDR3 loop is CASSPSGQGGETQYF. The DNA of the CDR3 is TGTGCCAGCAGCCCCTCGGGACAGGGGGGAGAGACCCAGTACTTC.

This clone was picked up a small number of times. The rearrangement joins TRBV27 to TRBJ1-5, with D unclear. This CDR3 comprises 13 residues. Trimming shortened V by 3 bases and J by 0 bases, and 3 bases separated the two germline ends. CDR1 is MNHEY, CDR2 SMNVEV, per germline (reference sequence). In DNA, the CDR3 is TGTGCCAGCAGTTTTCTTAGCAATCAGCCCCAGCATTTT. It specifies CASSFLSNQPQHF.

The genes are TRBV5-4 and TRBJ2-7; 7 bases line up with TRBD1. This CDR3 is 13 amino acids long. CDR1 and CDR2 from the germline V gene are SGHNT and YYREEE (reference sequence). V lost 5 bases to trimming and J lost 6 bases; unmatched junction nucleotides: 8. The CDR3 region is CASRLTGVGEQYF. Written as DNA, the CDR3 is TGTGCCAGCAGATTAACAGGGGTAGGCGAGCAGTACTTC.

The chain is built from TRBV18 and TRBJ2-5, with D unresolved. V was clipped by 8 bases and J by 2 bases, with 6 bases between them. The germline V gene encodes CDR1 KGHSH and CDR2 LQKENI. The CDR3 length is 11 residues. The CDR3 coding sequence is TGTGCCAGCAGAGTTCAAGAGACCCAGTACTTC. Amino acid sequence: CASRVQETQYF.

J is TRBJ2-1 and V is TRBV7-9; D is perhaps TRBD2 (6 bases). V shed 4 bases and J shed 9 bases, with 10 bases lying between them. Germline CDR1 reads SEHNR; CDR2 reads FQNEAQ (reference sequence). The CDR3 is made up of 12 amino acids. The CDR3 DNA reads TGTGCCAGCAGCTCCCTGGAGGGTGAGCAGTTCTTC. Its protein is CASSSLEGEQFF.

The rearrangement uses TRBV5-1 and TRBJ1-3, with 7 bases that match TRBD1. J lost 4 bases, V lost 0 bases, and 1 base had no gene match. CDR3 size: 14 residues. The germline V gene encodes CDR1 SGHRS and CDR2 YFSETQ. The chain's CDR3 is CASSLADRGNTIYF. CDR3 nucleotide sequence: TGCGCCAGCAGCTTGGCGGACAGGGGAAACACCATATATTTT. The entire variable domain, with the rest obtained from reference TRBV5-1 and TRBJ1-3, is as follows: KAGVTQTPRYLIKTRGQQVTLSCSPISGHRSVSWYQQTPGQGLQFLFEYFSETQRNKGNFPGRFSGRQFSNSRSEMNVSTLELGDSALYLCASSLADRGNTIYFGEGSWLTVV.

The J gene is TRBJ1-2, the V gene TRBV9, with D uncertain. Looked up from germline, CDR1 is SGDLS and CDR2 is YYNGEE. Trimming took 1 base from V and 4 from J, leaving 14 bases between them. This CDR3 is 15 amino acids long. CDR3 sequence: CASSVSFGGLYGYTF. Written as DNA, the CDR3 is TGTGCCAGCAGCGTATCATTCGGCGGTCTCTATGGCTACACCTTC.

This rearrangement joins TRBV5-4 to TRBJ2-2, with 11 nucleotides matching TRBD1. Germline CDR1 SGHNT, CDR2 YYREEE (reference sequence). CDR3 length: 16 residues. V gave up 1 base and J gave up 6 bases; unmatched junction bases: 5. The chain's CDR3 is CASSLNAGQGAGELFF. The CDR3 DNA sequence: TGTGCCAGCAGCTTGAATGCGGGACAGGGGGCCGGGGAGCTGTTTTTT.

This clone was counted only a few times. The rearrangement uses TRBV5-4 and TRBJ2-5, with 8 bases lining up with TRBD1. Germline CDR1 and CDR2: SGHNT and YYREEE (reference sequence). This CDR3 region has 17 residues. J was trimmed by 5 bases and V by 0 bases; bases with no gene match: 12. The CDR3 DNA is TGTGCCAGCAGCTTGGATAGGGTGACAGGGGCGGGGGAGACCCAGTACTTC. Protein product: CASSLDRVTGAGETQYF.

The rearrangement links TRBV20-1 to TRBJ2-7; D call uncertain. The ends were cut back, 7 bases at V and 1 base at J, with 8 bases in the middle. The CDR3 length is 11 residues. Germline CDR1 reads DFQATT; CDR2 reads SNEGSKA (reference sequence). The CDR3 here is CSGTESYEQYF. As DNA, the CDR3 is TGCAGTGGAACAGAGTCCTACGAGCAGTACTTC.

The rearrangement uses TRBV27 and TRBJ1-2, with D perhaps TRBD1 (6 bases). The CDR3 spans 14 residues. V dropped 5 bases and J dropped 4 bases, with 14 bases sitting between them. CDR1 and CDR2 from the germline V gene are MNHEY and SMNVEV (reference sequence). CDR3 region: CASSEGGMSYGYTF. As DNA, the CDR3 is TGTGCCAGCAGTGAAGGGGGAATGTCCTATGGCTACACCTTC.